The present entry profiles one T cell receptor beta chain with its context. In germline, CDR1 is KGHSH, CDR2 LQKENI. The V end was cut by 0 bases, the J end by 6 bases, with 11 bases between. The CDR3 contains 15 residues. The data derive from a study of control samples from healthy donors and cancer patients. Profiling relied on immunoSEQ multiplex PCR, and the TCRdb table lists in-frame clones only, not all of them. In the table there are 84,000 or so clones, around 91% of which are singletons. Sequenced material: blood. The receptor was derived from a man aged 30 to 45 in good health. This sequence joins TRBV18 and TRBJ2-2; D is possibly TRBD2 (6 bases). The CDR3 DNA reads TGTGCCAGCTCACCACCATTGGAGGGTTCCGGGGAGCTGTTTTTT. This encodes CASSPPLEGSGELFF.